The text below deals with one T cell receptor beta chain. Participants reported their clinical history, and cohort assignment relied on those reports. The method was immunoSEQ multiplex PCR; TCRdb's version includes in-frame clones alone and lacks a portion of them. In the table there are roughly 260,000 clones, about nine tenths of which are singletons. The data are from a study of blood T cell repertoires in COVID-19. Study summary: Italy, Spain and the United States were the sources of the convalescent and acute COVID-19 samples.

The V gene's germline CDR1 is MNHNS and CDR2 SASEGT. CDR3 length equals 15 residues. The V and J ends lost 1 base and 0 bases respectively, with 9 bases between them. This TCR came from a woman in her 30s with acute COVID-19. The sample taken for sequencing was PBMCs or T cells enriched from blood (not recorded which). The chain employs TRBV6-1 and TRBJ1-1; a possible D gene is TRBD1 (6 bases). The CDR3 coding sequence is TGTGCCAGCAGTGAAGTTGCAGGGGTGAACACTGAAGCTTTCTTT. Translating gives CASSEVAGVNTEAFF.